Listed below are T cell receptor beta chains from one sample, sequenced in a study of T cell responses to AZD1222 COVID-19 vaccine. Repertoires were generated with immunoSEQ multiplex PCR, while TCRdb's copy carries only in-frame clones and drops some. The sample includes 130,000 or so clones, under 95% of them seen just once. Here the sequenced sample was peripheral blood, taken on day 0 of AZD1222 vaccination. Receptors originate from an adult in good health. Each CDR3 is given with its conserved first and last residue. The D gene is left open where the match is weak. The size field is filled for only some rows; it gives once, few, many or a size class.

J: TRBJ1-1; V: TRBV29-1; D: NA; size: NA; CDR3: CSSGSNTEAFF; DNA: TGCAGCTCCGGGTCGAACACTGAAGCTTTCTTT
J: TRBJ2-5; V: TRBV11-2; D: TRBD2; size: NA; CDR3: CASSRGLAGEETQYF; DNA: TGTGCCAGCAGTCGTGGACTAGCGGGGGAAGAGACCCAGTACTTC
J: TRBJ2-7; V: TRBV11-2; D: TRBD2; size: NA; CDR3: CASSFPPLGSLAATYEQYF; DNA: TGTGCCAGCAGCTTCCCCCCCCTAGGGTCGCTAGCGGCGACCTACGAGCAGTACTTC
J: TRBJ2-7; V: TRBV28; D: NA; size: NA; CDR3: CASHRDSRAYEQYF; DNA: TGTGCCAGTCACCGGGACTCCAGGGCCTACGAGCAGTACTTC
J: TRBJ1-1; V: TRBV6-5; D: NA; size: NA; CDR3: CASSTPLYTEAFF; DNA: TGTGCCAGCAGTACCCCTTTATACACTGAAGCTTTCTTT
J: TRBJ1-5; V: TRBV5-1; D: NA; size: NA; CDR3: CASSPREEYNQPQHF; DNA: TGCGCCAGCAGCCCACGGGAAGAATACAATCAGCCCCAGCATTTT
J: TRBJ2-3; V: TRBV27; D: NA; size: NA; CDR3: CASSLGVTDTQYF; DNA: TGTGCCAGCAGTTTAGGGGTTACAGATACGCAGTATTTT
J: TRBJ2-3; V: TRBV9; D: NA; size: once; CDR3: CASSQGDTQYF; DNA: TGTGCCAGCAGCCAAGGAGATACGCAGTATTTT
J: TRBJ2-1; V: TRBV5-4; D: NA; size: NA; CDR3: CASSLGQAPYNEQFF; DNA: TGTGCCAGCAGCTTGGGACAGGCCCCCTACAATGAGCAGTTCTTC
J: TRBJ2-7; V: TRBV28; D: TRBD2; size: NA; CDR3: CASRLPPGTPRPSGRTNHYEQYF; DNA: TGTGCCAGCAGACTACCACCAGGGACCCCAAGGCCTAGCGGGAGAACGAACCACTACGAGCAGTACTTC
J: TRBJ1-5; V: TRBV28; D: NA; size: few; CDR3: CASLKGVFSNQPQHF; DNA: TGTGCCAGCTTAAAAGGGGTCTTCAGCAATCAGCCCCAGCATTTT
J: TRBJ2-7; V: TRBV27; D: NA; size: once; CDR3: CASSLAGYEQYF; DNA: TGTGCCAGCAGTTTGGCGGGGTACGAGCAGTACTTC
J: TRBJ1-5; V: TRBV2; D: TRBD1; size: NA; CDR3: CALGTGVEGEPQHF; DNA: TGTGCCCTCGGGACAGGCGTTGAAGGCGAGCCCCAGCATTTT
J: TRBJ2-7; V: TRBV6-5; D: NA; size: NA; CDR3: CASRGGLGIEQYF; DNA: TGTGCCAGCAGGGGGGGGCTCGGGATCGAGCAGTACTTC
J: TRBJ1-1; V: TRBV19; D: NA; size: few; CDR3: CASSLRTEAFF; DNA: TGTGCCAGTAGCCTCCGCACTGAAGCTTTCTTT
J: TRBJ1-2; V: TRBV6-6; D: TRBD1; size: once; CDR3: CASTQTGGDLYGYTF; DNA: TGTGCCAGCACCCAGACAGGGGGAGACCTCTATGGCTACACCTTC
J: TRBJ1-2; V: TRBV11-3; D: NA; size: NA; CDR3: CASSTGRGDGYTF; DNA: TGTGCCAGCAGCACAGGGAGGGGGGATGGCTACACCTTC
J: TRBJ1-4; V: TRBV2; D: NA; size: NA; CDR3: CASTRMGADEKLFF; DNA: TGTGCCAGCACCCGGATGGGGGCGGATGAAAAACTGTTTTTT
J: TRBJ1-2; V: TRBV11-2; D: NA; size: NA; CDR3: CASSLDLGGYTF; DNA: TGTGCCAGCAGCTTAGATCTTGGTGGCTACACCTTC
J: TRBJ1-4; V: TRBV19; D: TRBD1; size: NA; CDR3: CASSPGTGSGKLFF; DNA: TGTGCCAGTAGTCCCGGGACAGGGAGCGGAAAACTGTTTTTT
J: TRBJ2-1; V: TRBV9; D: TRBD1; size: NA; CDR3: CASTGQGSWNEQFF; DNA: TGTGCCAGCACCGGACAGGGGTCATGGAATGAGCAGTTCTTC
J: TRBJ1-1; V: TRBV7-2; D: NA; size: NA; CDR3: CASTIGRNTEAFF; DNA: TGTGCCAGCACCATTGGCAGGAACACTGAAGCTTTCTTT
J: TRBJ1-6; V: TRBV18; D: TRBD1; size: NA; CDR3: CASSVDGQGQPPLHF; DNA: TGTGCCAGCTCCGTAGACGGACAGGGTCAGCCACCCCTCCACTTT
J: TRBJ1-5; V: TRBV19; D: NA; size: few; CDR3: CASPEGPQPQHF; DNA: TGTGCCAGTCCCGAGGGTCCTCAGCCCCAGCATTTT
J: TRBJ1-5; V: TRBV5-1; D: TRBD1; size: NA; CDR3: CASSFTGGENQPQHF; DNA: TGCGCCAGCAGCTTTACAGGGGGTGAGAATCAGCCCCAGCATTTT
J: TRBJ2-1; V: TRBV5-1; D: NA; size: NA; CDR3: CASSPRGASSSYNEQFF; DNA: TGCGCCAGCAGCCCGAGGGGGGCATCGAGCTCCTACAATGAGCAGTTCTTC
J: TRBJ1-1; V: TRBV9; D: NA; size: NA; CDR3: CASSVATRVGVGAEAFF; DNA: TGTGCCAGCAGCGTAGCTACGAGGGTGGGAGTTGGGGCTGAAGCTTTCTTT
J: TRBJ1-2; V: TRBV19; D: TRBD1; size: NA; CDR3: CASSDRGWGGYTF; DNA: TGTGCCAGTAGCGACAGGGGCTGGGGTGGCTACACCTTC
J: TRBJ1-4; V: TRBV18; D: NA; size: once; CDR3: CASSPGNRDPLNEKLFF; DNA: TGTGCCAGCTCTCCCGGGAACAGGGACCCTCTAAATGAAAAACTGTTTTTT
J: TRBJ2-7; V: TRBV19; D: TRBD2; size: NA; CDR3: CASTPSGVWDEQYF; DNA: TGTGCCAGTACCCCTAGCGGGGTCTGGGACGAGCAGTACTTC
J: TRBJ1-5; V: TRBV7-2; D: NA; size: NA; CDR3: CASSFSPEQPQHF; DNA: TGTGCCAGCAGCTTCTCCCCTGAGCAGCCCCAGCATTTT
J: TRBJ1-6; V: TRBV7-9; D: NA; size: NA; CDR3: CASSSLGEGLGSPLHF; DNA: TGTGCCAGCAGCTCCTTAGGGGAGGGGTTAGGTTCACCCCTCCACTTT
J: TRBJ2-5; V: TRBV5-1; D: NA; size: once; CDR3: CASSGPPYQETQYF; DNA: TGCGCCAGCAGCGGTCCCCCGTACCAAGAGACCCAGTACTTC
J: TRBJ2-7; V: TRBV11-2; D: NA; size: NA; CDR3: CASSSVRSSYEQYF; DNA: TGTGCCAGCAGCTCAGTCAGAAGCTCCTACGAGCAGTACTTC
J: TRBJ2-1; V: TRBV4-2; D: NA; size: NA; CDR3: CASSQGRGSYNEQFF; DNA: TGTGCCAGCAGCCAAGGGCGGGGCTCCTACAATGAGCAGTTCTTC
J: TRBJ1-1; V: TRBV21-1; D: NA; size: NA; CDR3: CASSSGWNTEAFF; DNA: TGTGCCAGCAGCAGTGGCTGGAACACTGAAGCTTTCTTT
J: TRBJ2-2; V: TRBV2; D: NA; size: NA; CDR3: CASAWGHLNGELFF; DNA: TGTGCCAGCGCTTGGGGACACTTGAACGGGGAGCTGTTTTTT
J: TRBJ1-4; V: TRBV7-9; D: TRBD1; size: NA; CDR3: CASSHGQGNEKLFF; DNA: TGTGCCAGCAGCCACGGACAGGGGAATGAAAAACTGTTTTTT
J: TRBJ1-2; V: TRBV19; D: TRBD1; size: NA; CDR3: CASSIRDRGARNYGYTF; DNA: TGTGCCAGTAGTATCAGGGACAGGGGGGCCCGGAACTATGGCTACACCTTC